Shown below are 27 T cell receptor beta chains from a single sample sequenced in a study of cytomegalovirus exposure and HLA in healthy donors. With 60 Vbeta and 13 Jbeta primers, the PCR was carried out. The method was immunoSEQ multiplex PCR; TCRdb's version includes in-frame clones alone and lacks a portion of them. The sample holds 140,000 or so clones; around 10% are singletons and the top ten take approximately 1.8%. The sample was PBMCs. These receptors were obtained from a male donor in good health and CMV-seronegative.

The V and J genes are TRBV7-9 and TRBJ2-7; 15 bases fit TRBD2. V dropped 5 bases and J dropped 2; count of bases not matched to a gene: 10. The CDR3 is made up of 18 amino acids. The germline V gene encodes CDR1 SEHNR and CDR2 FQNEAQ (reference sequence). CDR3 in amino acids: CASSPGLAGGKRAYEQYF. The CDR3 DNA reads as TGTGCCAGCAGCCCAGGACTAGCGGGAGGGAAAAGGGCCTACGAGCAGTACTTC.

This chain links TRBV19 with TRBJ2-7; no definite D call. Germline values: CDR1 LNHDA, CDR2 SQIVND (reference sequence). This CDR3 spans 14 amino acids. The V end lost 1 base, the J end lost 0 bases, and 7 bases lay between the germline ends. This CDR3 reads CASSIVGLSYEQYF. CDR3 DNA: TGTGCCAGTAGTATAGTGGGCCTCTCCTACGAGCAGTACTTC.

This clone has just a few counts. The chain links TRBV18 to TRBJ1-3; 8 nucleotides align to TRBD1. CDR3 length: 16 amino acids. The germline V gene encodes CDR1 KGHSH and CDR2 LQKENI. With V trimmed by 5 bases and J by 0 bases, 6 bases remained unmatched. CDR3 coding DNA: TGTGCCAGCTCAGTTGGGACAGGCGCCTCTGGAAACACCATATATTTT. Its translation: CASSVGTGASGNTIYF.

This clone was observed a few times. The genes are TRBV9 and TRBJ2-1; 10 bases are a match to TRBD2. The CDR3 consists of 15 residues. Germline CDR1 is SGDLS and CDR2 is YYNGEE. With V trimmed by 7 bases and J by 0 bases, 4 bases remained unmatched. In DNA, the CDR3 is TGTGCCAGCCAAGCTAGCGGGAGCTCCTACAATGAGCAGTTCTTC. Its protein is CASQASGSSYNEQFF.

The V call is TRBV14, the J call TRBJ1-1; TRBD1 is a possible D gene (6 bases). Trimming left V 6 bases short and J 0 bases short, with 8 bases between. Germline V gene lookup returns CDR1 SGHDN and CDR2 FVKESK. The CDR3 covers 13 residues. CDR3 sequence (DNA): TGTGCCAGCAGTTACAGGGTGAACACTGAAGCTTTCTTT. It is translated as CASSYRVNTEAFF.

The rearrangement links TRBV6-4 to TRBJ2-5, with D tentatively TRBD2 (5 bases). Per the germline V gene, CDR1 is MRHNA and CDR2 is SNTAGT. The V end lost 3 bases, the J end lost 7 bases, and 15 bases lay between the germline ends. The CDR3 loop spans 14 amino acids. Here the CDR3 DNA reads TGTGCCAGCAGTGATTGGTTAGGGAGCCGGACCCAGTACTTC. Translating gives CASSDWLGSRTQYF.

This clone was observed a handful of times. J is TRBJ2-2 and V is TRBV4-1; perhaps TRBD1 as D (5 bases). The CDR3 length is 13 residues. Trimming left V 11 bases short and J 4 bases short, with 14 bases between. Germline V CDR1 and CDR2: MGHRA, YSYEKL. The CDR3 spells CAAKDIITGELFF. The CDR3 region has the DNA TGCGCCGCGAAGGACATTATCACCGGGGAGCTGTTTTTT.

This clone was recorded a few times. The chain carries TRBV5-4 and TRBJ1-3; D is perhaps TRBD1 (6 bases). The germline V gene encodes CDR1 SGHNT and CDR2 YYREEE (reference sequence). Trimming removed 5 bases at V and 0 bases at J, with 9 bases between. The CDR3 is made up of 14 amino acids. This CDR3 is CASSDRYSGNTIYF. The CDR3 coding sequence is TGTGCCAGCAGTGACAGGTACTCTGGAAACACCATATATTTT.

This clone was detected a few times. The rearrangement uses TRBV19 and TRBJ2-1, with D uncertain. CDR1 is LNHDA, CDR2 SQIVND, per germline (reference sequence). The V end lost 6 bases, the J end lost 0 bases, and 6 bases lay between the germline ends. The CDR3 is made up of 13 amino acids. The CDR3 loop is CASRAHSYNEQFF. The CDR3 region has the DNA TGTGCCAGTAGAGCGCACTCCTACAATGAGCAGTTCTTC.

This chain uses TRBV30 with TRBJ1-4, with TRBD1 identical over 11 bases. The CDR3 is 14 amino acids. V shed 1 base and J 10 bases; nucleotides not matched to a gene: 5. Germline V gene data show CDR1 as GTSNPN and CDR2 as SVGIG (reference sequence). The CDR3: CAWSAGQGAGKLFF. As DNA, the CDR3 is TGTGCCTGGAGTGCAGGACAGGGGGCAGGAAAACTGTTTTTT.

This clone occurred a few times. The gene calls are TRBV28 and TRBJ1-2; TRBD1 aligns across 8 bases. Looked up from germline, CDR1 is MDHEN and CDR2 is SYDVKM. The trim removed 6 bases at V and 5 bases at J, leaving 5 bases unmatched. The CDR3 contains 13 residues. The CDR3 bases are TGTGCCAGCAGCCCCACAGGGGGTTATGGCTACACCTTC. Protein sequence: CASSPTGGYGYTF.

This sequence joins TRBV18 and TRBJ2-5, with 11 bases identical to TRBD2. The CDR3 runs to 16 residues. Trimming removed 1 base from V and 2 bases from J; junction bases left unmatched: 3. CDR1 and CDR2 (germline): KGHSH, LQKENI. The CDR3 DNA sequence: TGTGCCAGCTCACCACTGATAGCGGGAGGGCAAGAGACCCAGTACTTC. Its protein product is CASSPLIAGGQETQYF.

This clone was found a few times. This chain uses TRBV4-1 with TRBJ2-7; no clear D. The germline V gene has CDR1 MGHRA and CDR2 YSYEKL. The CDR3 spans 14 residues. V lost 3 bases, J lost 0 bases, and 9 bases lay in between. CDR3 coding DNA: TGCGCCAGCAGCCATCAGGCTGGCTCCTACGAGCAGTACTTC. Protein: CASSHQAGSYEQYF.

The J gene is TRBJ2-1, the V gene TRBV28, with 12 bases that match TRBD2. With V trimmed by 6 bases and J by 4 bases, 13 bases remained unmatched. Germline CDR1 is MDHEN and CDR2 is SYDVKM. The CDR3 has 18 residues. CDR3 protein: CASSGSSGREGGYNEQFF. As DNA, the CDR3 is TGTGCCAGCAGCGGGTCTAGCGGGAGGGAAGGAGGTTACAATGAGCAGTTCTTC.

This clone was observed a few times. The chain employs TRBV28 and TRBJ1-5; no clear D. The germline gives CDR1 MDHEN, CDR2 SYDVKM. CDR3 length: 18 residues. Trimming pared 8 bases from V and 2 bases from J, leaving 25 bases between. CDR3 nucleotide sequence: TGTGCCAGCGGAACACCCGGAGGTACCATGTTACGCAATCAGCCCCAGCATTTT. Translating it yields CASGTPGGTMLRNQPQHF.

The chain is built from TRBV7-3 and TRBJ1-1; maybe TRBD1 (6 bases). Per germline, CDR1 SGHTA and CDR2 FQGTGA. The ends were cut back, 4 bases at V and 4 bases at J, with 13 bases in the middle. CDR3 length equals 14 residues. This CDR3 is CASSSTPGATEAFF. In DNA form, the CDR3 reads TGTGCCAGCAGCTCTACCCCAGGGGCCACTGAAGCTTTCTTT.

This clone came up a few times. The chain has TRBV19 and TRBJ2-7, with D possibly TRBD1 on 5 matching bases. Trimming cost V 3 bases and J 7 bases, with 10 bases left between them. This CDR3 comprises 12 residues. Germline CDR1 reads LNHDA; CDR2 reads SQIVND (reference sequence). CDR3 region: CASSMGRGEQYF. The CDR3 DNA reads as TGTGCCAGTAGTATGGGTAGGGGAGAGCAGTACTTC. Complete variable domain (other parts from reference TRBV19 and TRBJ2-7): DGGITQSPKYLFRKEGQNVTLSCEQNLNHDAMYWYRQDPGQGLRLIYYSQIVNDFQKGDIAEGYSVSREKKESFPLTVTSAQKNPTAFYLCASSMGRGEQYFGPGTRLTVT.

This clone has a handful of counts. The chain carries TRBV28 and TRBJ2-1, with D perhaps TRBD2 (6 bases). V gave up 6 bases and J gave up 10 bases, with 16 bases separating them. Germline V lookup: CDR1 MDHEN, CDR2 SYDVKM. This CDR3 is built from 13 residues. DNA for the CDR3: TGTGCCAGCAGACCACTCAGGGCGGGAGAGCAGTTCTTC. Amino acid sequence: CASRPLRAGEQFF.

V and J are TRBV6-6 and TRBJ2-7; 7 bases are shared with TRBD1. The CDR3 sequence is 14 residues long. After removal of 4 bases from V and 5 bases from J, the junction contained 8 bases not matched to a gene. Per germline, CDR1 MNHNY and CDR2 SVGAGI (reference sequence). In DNA, the CDR3 is TGTGCCAGCAGTTTTCGGGACAGCCCCAACGAGCAGTACTTC. Translated, it gives CASSFRDSPNEQYF.

This chain links TRBV7-3 with TRBJ1-3; TRBD1 matches 10 bases. V shed 3 bases, J shed 8 bases, and the junction held 1 base outside the gene matches. This CDR3 region has 13 residues. Germline loops: CDR1 SGHTA, CDR2 FQGTGA. CDR3 nucleotides: TGTGCCAGCAGCTTCGGACAGGGGGACACCATATATTTT. Translating gives CASSFGQGDTIYF.

The rearrangement joins TRBV6-5 to TRBJ2-5, with 11 bases that match TRBD2. The V and J ends lost 4 bases and 2 bases, in that order; junction bases with no gene match: 6. Germline V gives CDR1 MNHEY, CDR2 SVGAGI. The CDR3 is 16 residues long. CDR3 DNA sequence: TGTGCCAGCAGTTCCCCGACTAGCGGGGCACAAGAGACCCAGTACTTC. Translated: CASSSPTSGAQETQYF.

The rearrangement links TRBV19 to TRBJ1-5; no firm D call. Trimming cost V 5 bases and J 3 bases, with 11 bases left between them. There are 14 residues in the CDR3. Germline V lookup: CDR1 LNHDA, CDR2 SQIVND (reference sequence). Written as DNA, the CDR3 is TGTGCCAGTAGTTACGACGGGGACAATCAGCCCCAGCATTTT. Translating it yields CASSYDGDNQPQHF.

V gene TRBV4-1 combines with J gene TRBJ2-1, with a tentative D call TRBD2 (5 bases). V was trimmed by 5 bases and J by 6 bases, leaving 20 bases between them. Germline lookup yields CDR1 MGHRA and CDR2 YSYEKL. This CDR3 is built from 16 residues. The CDR3 sequence is CASSETLAGPGNEQFF. CDR3 coding DNA: TGCGCCAGCAGCGAAACCCTAGCCGGCCCAGGCAATGAGCAGTTCTTC.

The chain employs TRBV28 and TRBJ2-1; 9 bases fit TRBD2. The CDR3 extends over 15 amino acids. Germline lookup yields CDR1 MDHEN and CDR2 SYDVKM. Trimming removed 3 bases from V and 7 bases from J; junction bases left unmatched: 7. Here the CDR3 reads CASSFSTTSGNEQFF. The CDR3 DNA reads TGTGCCAGCAGTTTTAGCACGACTAGCGGAAATGAGCAGTTCTTC.

This clone was detected only a few times. The chain combines TRBV5-1 with TRBJ2-3; D gene unclear. The CDR3 is 16 residues long. Germline CDR1 and CDR2: SGHRS and YFSETQ. V was shortened by 0 bases and J by 0 bases, with 11 bases between the two germline ends. The CDR3 reads CASSLGVAPSTDTQYF. The CDR3 DNA follows: TGCGCCAGCAGCTTGGGAGTCGCCCCAAGCACAGATACGCAGTATTTT.

This clone came up a few times. The chain links TRBV29-1 to TRBJ2-7; 7 positions match TRBD2. V lost 4 bases and J lost 0; bases outside the gene matches: 3. In germline, CDR1 is SQVTM, CDR2 ANQGSEA. The CDR3 spans 13 residues. CDR3 nucleotides: TGCAGCGTTGTCGGGGGGAACTCCTACGAGCAGTACTTC. Encoded protein: CSVVGGNSYEQYF.

The chain has TRBV28 and TRBJ2-7, with 10 bases identical to TRBD2. The V gene end was trimmed by 8 bases and the J gene end by 3 bases; junction bases not matched to a gene: 10. Per germline, CDR1 MDHEN and CDR2 SYDVKM. The CDR3 length is 15 residues. The CDR3 DNA is TGTGCCAGCTCAGTCCGGGCTAGCGGGAGCTACGAGCAGTACTTC. It specifies CASSVRASGSYEQYF.